The TCR beta chain under discussion was sequenced for a study of CD8+ T cells in alopecia areata. Study overall: Patients received oral tofacitinib, 5 to 10 mg twice daily, for moderate-to-severe alopecia areata. Tofacitinib exposure lasted 6 to 18 months, followed by 6 months off drug.

It was from alopecia areata patients that lesional scalp punch biopsies and peripheral blood were collected. V was trimmed by 1 base and J by 10 bases, leaving 10 bases between them. Germline V gives CDR1 SGHRS, CDR2 YFSETQ. The CDR3 contains 12 residues. Notes on this clone: Its specificity is unknown.

Study-level results: Scalp sample data also include resident alphabeta T cells from normal skin.

The sequencing template was cDNA reverse transcribed from extracted RNA. The repertoire was sequenced with immunoSEQ multiplex PCR; TCRdb's copy has only in-frame clones and lacks some. Here the sample spans 200,000 to 250,000 clones, around 62% being singletons. The clonotype was recovered from a human donor with alopecia areata. The sequenced sample was CD4+ T cells sorted from blood, obtained at week 0. The rearrangement links TRBV5-1 to TRBJ2-3; D is unresolved. The DNA for the CDR3 is TGCGCCAGCAGCTTGTACCCCGGTGCGCAGTATTTT. Translating it yields CASSLYPGAQYF.